This T cell receptor (beta chain) comes out of a study of T cell responses to AZD1222 COVID-19 vaccine. Here immunoSEQ multiplex PCR was the method, and the copy in TCRdb shows in-frame clones only, minus some. This table holds tens of thousands of clones, about 80% found once. From germline, CDR1 is MNHEY and CDR2 SVGAGI. Trimming left V 4 bases short and J 1 base short, with 10 bases between. CDR3 length: 15 residues. The receptor comes from an adult who received the AZD1222 COVID-19 vaccine. The sample in question was peripheral blood, obtained 28 days after the second AZD1222 dose. The chain recombines TRBV6-5 with TRBJ2-2; the D is unclear. The CDR3 here is CASSSRPLNTGELFF. Written as DNA, the CDR3 is TGTGCCAGCAGTTCTCGACCACTGAACACCGGGGAGCTGTTTTTT.